The rows below give T cell receptor beta chains drawn from one sample of a study of graft-versus-host responses after intestinal transplantation. These TCRs are of unknown antigen specificity. TCRdb keeps only in-frame clones here, not all; method: immunoSEQ multiplex PCR. The profile shows 90,000 to 150,000 clones, approximately 95% of them singletons. Sequenced here: unstimulated CD8+ T cells sorted from spleen or lymph node cells, sampled before intestinal transplant. The receptor set was obtained from a human donor who received an intestinal transplant. Both conserved end residues are part of each CDR3. The order of the fields is J gene, D gene, V gene, clone size, CDR3 protein, CDR3 DNA. D genes are given only for firm matches. Expanded clones are given a class, and other clones once, few, many or no size at all.

TRBJ1-4 . TRBV5-1 . CASRAHRETNEKLFF TGCGCCAGCAGAGCACACAGGGAAACTAATGAAAAACTGTTTTTT
TRBJ2-1 TRBD2 TRBV2 . CASSARLALNEQFF TGTGCCAGCAGTGCCCGACTAGCGCTCAATGAGCAGTTCTTC
TRBJ2-3 TRBD2 TRBV11-2 . CASNMIGGRYDTQYF TGTGCCAGCAACATGATTGGCGGGAGGTATGATACGCAGTATTTT
TRBJ2-1 TRBD2 TRBV10-3 . CAISVKELAGNEQFF TGTGCCATCAGTGTAAAAGAACTAGCGGGGAATGAGCAGTTCTTC
TRBJ2-2 . TRBV28 . CASSPPRFMFTGELFF TGTGCCAGCAGTCCGCCCCGTTTCATGTTCACCGGGGAGCTGTTTTTT
TRBJ2-2 TRBD2 TRBV9 . CASSVGPGSGANTGELFF TGTGCCAGCAGCGTAGGGCCCGGTAGCGGGGCGAACACCGGGGAGCTGTTTTTT
TRBJ2-1 . TRBV27 . CASSFSSGNEQFF TGTGCCAGCAGTTTCTCCAGTGGGAATGAGCAGTTCTTC
TRBJ2-3 TRBD2 TRBV9 . CASSVDSSGVSTDTQYF TGTGCCAGCAGCGTAGATTCTAGCGGCGTTAGCACAGATACGCAGTATTTT
TRBJ2-7 . TRBV28 . CASSLPGHYEQYF TGTGCCAGCAGTTTACCGGGACACTACGAGCAGTACTTC
TRBJ2-6 TRBD1 TRBV5-4 once CASKQGVYSGANVLTF TGTGCCAGCAAGCAGGGGGTATACTCTGGGGCCAACGTCCTGACTTTC
TRBJ1-2 TRBD1 TRBV7-9 once CASSFDRGFANYGYTF TGTGCCAGCAGCTTCGACAGGGGTTTTGCTAACTATGGCTACACCTTC